This T cell receptor beta chain was captured in a study of blood T cell repertoires in COVID-19. Original processing notes: Cell counts per sample came from amplifying reference gene primers. The method was immunoSEQ multiplex PCR; TCRdb's version includes in-frame clones alone and lacks a portion of them. The D gene and trimming were derived from the DNA, and the V and J assignments and clone size from that table. Of about 480,000 clones detected, 70% to 90% appear once; the ten largest clones hold about 1.7%. Grouping used clinical history reported by participants in a survey and questionnaire. Recovered Cohort 3 donors showed two negative PCRs, clearance, or symptom resolution. This TCR came from a woman aged 40 to 50 who had recovered from COVID-19. The specimen sequenced was PBMCs or T cells enriched from blood (not recorded which).

DNA of the CDR3: TGTGCCAGCAGCCAAGTCCTAGCGGGCAGCCAGCGCACAGATACGCAGTATTTT. This translates into CASSQVLAGSQRTDTQYF. V is TRBV3-1 (or the pseudogene TRBV3-2) and J is TRBJ2-3, with 8 bases aligning to TRBD2. Germline lookup yields CDR1 LGHDT and CDR2 YNNKEL (reference sequence). The CDR3 totals 18 residues. V lost 1 base to trimming and J lost 1 base; unmatched junction nucleotides: 10.